These 24 T cell receptor beta chains were sequenced from one sample in a study of shared clonotypes between healthy human individuals. Sequencing used immunoSEQ multiplex PCR; TCRdb keeps in-frame clones, though not all of them. Of roughly 1.5 million clones listed, 95% to 99% are singletons. The sample comprised naive CD4+ T cells sorted from blood. Specified subset: CD45RA+ positively selected. The receptors stem from a man younger than 40 in good health.

The chain uses TRBV6-1 and TRBJ2-3, with 7 bases lining up with TRBD2. The CDR3 totals 15 residues. Trimming at V came to 3 bases and at J to 0 bases, leaving 3 bases not matched to a gene. Looked up from germline, CDR1 is MNHNS and CDR2 is SASEGT. The CDR3 is CASSDSGISTDTQYF. The CDR3 DNA reads as TGTGCCAGCAGTGACAGCGGGATAAGCACAGATACGCAGTATTTT.

V and J are TRBV28 and TRBJ2-7; 7 nucleotides align to TRBD1. J lost 2 bases, V lost 10 bases, and 5 bases had no gene match. CDR1 and CDR2 from the germline V gene are MDHEN and SYDVKM. This CDR3 region has 12 residues. This CDR3 reads CATKGQPYEQYF. The CDR3 nucleotides are TGTGCCACCAAGGGACAGCCCTACGAGCAGTACTTC.

The chain couples TRBV7-6 to TRBJ2-3, with 13 bases lining up with TRBD2. This CDR3 spans 19 amino acids. V lost 6 bases and J lost 0; bases outside the gene matches: 12. Germline V gene data show CDR1 as SGHVS and CDR2 as FNYEAQ. The CDR3 protein is CASSSFGTSGIASTDTQYF. The CDR3 region has the DNA TGTGCCAGCAGTTCCTTTGGGACTAGCGGGATCGCTAGCACAGATACGCAGTATTTT.

The chain uses TRBV6-6 and TRBJ2-1; TRBD1 matches at 7 bases. The CDR3 runs 12 residues. Germline loops: CDR1 MNHNY, CDR2 SVGAGI (reference sequence). Trimming at V came to 5 bases and at J to 7 bases, leaving 2 bases not matched to a gene. Here the CDR3 reads CASSRQGNEQFF. The CDR3 DNA reads as TGTGCCAGCAGTAGACAGGGAAATGAGCAGTTCTTC.

V is TRBV27 and J is TRBJ2-7, with TRBD2 matching 11 bases. Germline V gene lookup returns CDR1 MNHEY and CDR2 SMNVEV (reference sequence). The V and J ends lost 6 bases and 3 bases, in that order; junction bases with no gene match: 7. The CDR3 totals 15 residues. The CDR3 protein is CASSRTSGSLYEQYF. CDR3 coding DNA: TGTGCCAGCAGCCGTACTAGCGGGAGCCTCTACGAGCAGTACTTC.

The rearrangement uses TRBV5-4 and TRBJ1-5, with a weak D call TRBD1 (6 bases). Germline CDR1 SGHNT, CDR2 YYREEE (reference sequence). V was clipped by 4 bases and J by 4 bases, with 9 bases between them. There are 13 residues in the CDR3. In DNA, the CDR3 is TGTGCCAGCAGCGGGGACAAGAATCAGCCCCAGCATTTT. Protein product: CASSGDKNQPQHF.

The CDR3 loop is CASGGAFGYEQYF. For the CDR3, the DNA is TGCGCCAGCGGGGGGGCTTTTGGCTACGAGCAGTACTTC. The chain joins TRBV5-1 to TRBJ2-7, with D perhaps TRBD2 (7 bases). This CDR3 comprises 13 residues. From germline, CDR1 is SGHRS and CDR2 YFSETQ. With 7 bases removed from V and 3 bases from J, the gap between germline ends came to 14 bases.

Concerning this clone itself: Other DNA sequences of this sample code for an identical CDR3. This rearrangement joins TRBV7-2 to TRBJ2-7; D uncertain. From germline, CDR1 is SGHTA and CDR2 FQGNSA. The CDR3 totals 11 residues. The germline V and J ends were trimmed by 6 bases and 2 bases, with 5 bases remaining between them. CDR3 residues: CASSPAYEQYF. The CDR3 bases are TGTGCCAGCAGTCCAGCCTACGAGCAGTACTTC.

The count of this clone is one. This rearrangement joins TRBV5-1 to TRBJ2-5; 8 positions agree with TRBD1. The germline CDR1 and CDR2 sequences are SGHRS and YFSETQ. The length of the CDR3 is 14 residues. V gave up 4 bases and J gave up 3 bases; unmatched junction bases: 5. The CDR3 sequence is CASSGWDRKETQYF. CDR3 DNA sequence: TGCGCCAGCAGCGGCTGGGACAGGAAAGAGACCCAGTACTTC.

The rearrangement uses TRBV7-3 and TRBJ2-2; the match to TRBD2 covers 12 bases. The CDR3 contains 19 residues. V was pared by 1 base and J by 3 bases, with 9 bases of the junction left unmatched. Per the germline V gene, CDR1 is SGHTA and CDR2 is FQGTGA. CDR3 nucleotide sequence: TGTGCCAGCAGCTTAATGCCCCGACTAGCGGGAGACTACACCGGGGAGCTGTTTTTT. It specifies CASSLMPRLAGDYTGELFF.

V gene TRBV6-1 combines with J gene TRBJ1-5; no clear D. The CDR3 contains 15 residues. The V gene lost 3 bases and the J gene lost 3 bases, with 12 bases spanning the gap. Germline lookup yields CDR1 MNHNS and CDR2 SASEGT. The CDR3 DNA follows: TGTGCCAGCAGTGAGCCGGCGGGTTTCAATCAGCCCCAGCATTTT. Its protein product is CASSEPAGFNQPQHF.

As for this clone: The sample holds other DNA sequences that translate to the same CDR3. In DNA form, the CDR3 reads TGCGCCAGCAGCTCGGAGGGCACAGATACGCAGTATTTT. Its protein is CASSSEGTDTQYF. The genes are TRBV5-1 and TRBJ2-3; D might be TRBD2 (5 bases). The CDR3 runs 13 residues. The V gene lost 3 bases and the J gene lost 1 base, with 6 bases spanning the gap. Germline V gives CDR1 SGHRS, CDR2 YFSETQ.

The CDR3 is CASSHPTGSSSTDTQYF. The CDR3 nucleotides are TGTGCCAGCAGCCACCCGACAGGGTCGTCTAGCACAGATACGCAGTATTTT. The genes are TRBV7-2 and TRBJ2-3; 7 nucleotides match TRBD1. V shed 5 bases, J shed 0 bases, and the junction held 11 bases outside the gene matches. CDR1 is SGHTA, CDR2 FQGNSA, per germline. The CDR3 length is 17 residues.

The rearrangement joins TRBV5-5 to TRBJ2-6; D is possibly TRBD1 (6 bases). Per germline, CDR1 SGHKS and CDR2 YYEKEE (reference sequence). V was cut by 2 bases and J by 1 base, with 7 bases left in between. The CDR3 totals 15 residues. The CDR3 DNA follows: TGTGCCAGCAGCTTACAGGGATCTGGGGCCAACGTCCTGACTTTC. Its protein product is CASSLQGSGANVLTF.

The chain couples TRBV5-1 to TRBJ2-7; TRBD1 matches 9 bases. The V and J ends lost 4 bases and 4 bases, in that order; junction bases with no gene match: 12. CDR3 size: 16 residues. The germline gives CDR1 SGHRS, CDR2 YFSETQ. Written as DNA, the CDR3 is TGCGCCAGCAGCGGACACGCGGGACAGGGATTTTACGAGCAGTACTTC. It codes for CASSGHAGQGFYEQYF.

The rearrangement links TRBV19 to TRBJ2-5; D is possibly TRBD1 (6 bases). Per the germline V gene, CDR1 is LNHDA and CDR2 is SQIVND (reference sequence). Between the trimmed V and J ends, which lost 0 bases and 1 base, there was a span of 12 bases. The CDR3 sequence is 16 residues long. The CDR3 protein is CASSIEAHRAQETQYF. CDR3 coding DNA: TGTGCCAGTAGTATAGAGGCCCACAGGGCCCAAGAGACCCAGTACTTC. Full variable domain (outside the CDR3, taken from reference TRBV19 and TRBJ2-5): DGGITQSPKYLFRKEGQNVTLSCEQNLNHDAMYWYRQDPGQGLRLIYYSQIVNDFQKGDIAEGYSVSREKKESFPLTVTSAQKNPTAFYLCASSIEAHRAQETQYFGPGTRLLVL.

The rearrangement links TRBV5-1 to TRBJ2-3; 7 nucleotides line up with TRBD1. The trim removed 0 bases at V and 10 bases at J, leaving 14 bases unmatched. The CDR3 length is 16 residues. Looked up from germline, CDR1 is SGHRS and CDR2 is YFSETQ. The CDR3 sequence is CASSLEGVGQVAAQYF. Here the CDR3 DNA reads TGCGCCAGCAGCTTGGAGGGGGTCGGACAGGTCGCTGCGCAGTATTTT.

V usage is TRBV11-2 and J usage is TRBJ2-7; D not certain. The CDR3 covers 13 residues. V lost 5 bases and J lost 3, with 11 bases in between. The V gene's germline CDR1 is SGHAT and CDR2 FQNNGV. This CDR3 is CASSRNGLYEQYF. In nucleotides, the CDR3 is TGTGCCAGCAGCCGCAATGGGCTCTACGAGCAGTACTTC. The entire variable domain, with the rest obtained from reference TRBV11-2 and TRBJ2-7, is as follows: EAGVAQSPRYKIIEKRQSVAFWCNPISGHATLYWYQQILGQGPKLLIQFQNNGVVDDSQLPKDRFSAERLKGVDSTLKIQPAKLEDSAVYLCASSRNGLYEQYFGPGTRLTVT.

The genes are TRBV5-1 and TRBJ2-7, with D perhaps being TRBD1 or TRBD2 (5 bases each). Germline V lookup: CDR1 SGHRS, CDR2 YFSETQ. The V end was cut by 9 bases, the J end by 0 bases, with 16 bases between. CDR3 length: 14 amino acids. CDR3: CATSWGINSYEQYF. CDR3 coding DNA: TGCGCCACCTCCTGGGGGATAAACTCCTACGAGCAGTACTTC.

The CDR3 spells CASSGGGRQEQYF. CDR3 DNA: TGTGCCAGCAGTGGAGGGGGGAGACAGGAGCAGTACTTC. The gene calls are TRBV2 and TRBJ2-7; D may correspond to TRBD1 or TRBD2 (6 bases each). The V end lost 4 bases, the J end lost 7 bases, and 14 bases lay between the germline ends. This CDR3 has 13 amino acids. Germline V gene sequence: CDR1 SNHLY, CDR2 FYNNEI.

V is TRBV11-2 and J is TRBJ2-5; tentatively, D is TRBD2 (5 bases). CDR1 is SGHAT and CDR2 is FQNNGV in the germline V gene. CDR3 length equals 15 residues. Trimming took off 7 bases at V and 5 bases at J, with 20 bases between the two ends. CDR3 sequence reads: CASIKGLRAGETQYF. In DNA, the CDR3 is TGTGCCAGCATCAAGGGTTTGAGGGCCGGCGAGACCCAGTACTTC.

The chain combines TRBV14 with TRBJ2-1, with D perhaps assigned TRBD1 or TRBD2 (5 bases each). The CDR3 spans 14 residues. Germline V gene data show CDR1 as SGHDN and CDR2 as FVKESK. V dropped 4 bases and J dropped 4 bases, with 11 bases sitting between them. The CDR3 here is CASSRPGRYNEQFF. DNA for the CDR3: TGTGCCAGCAGCCGTCCGGGACGATACAATGAGCAGTTCTTC.

The rearrangement uses TRBV7-2 and TRBJ1-3, with 7 bases that match TRBD1. Trimming took 7 bases from V and 4 from J; bases not matched to a gene: 7. This CDR3 region has 14 residues. Looked up from germline, CDR1 is SGHTA and CDR2 is FQGNSA. The CDR3 loop reads CASKSGTEGNTIYF. CDR3 nucleotide sequence: TGTGCCAGCAAATCCGGGACAGAAGGAAACACCATATATTTT.

To note about this clone: Other DNA variants within this sample encode the same CDR3. V and J are TRBV4-3 and TRBJ2-7; possible D gene TRBD1, 5 bases. V was cut by 3 bases and J by 4 bases, with 10 bases left in between. The germline V gene has CDR1 LGHNA and CDR2 YSLEER. CDR3 length: 13 residues. As DNA, the CDR3 is TGCGCCAGCAGCCATCACCCAGGGTACGAGCAGTACTTC. This encodes CASSHHPGYEQYF.